Following are 19 T cell receptor beta chains from one sample sequenced in a study of radiation and T cells in renal cell carcinoma. Sequenced by immunoSEQ multiplex PCR; TCRdb stores in-frame clones only, minus some. The data contain around 45,000 clones, around four fifths of them seen just once; the ten biggest clones take up roughly 30%. Time point denoted: blood 4 weeks post-SBRT, at nephrectomy. Treatment denoted: 15 Gy SBRT to primary tumor, nephrectomy 4 weeks later. Sequencing used blood, obtained from a patient whose treatment included radiotherapy and nephrectomy. The origin of the receptors is a woman aged 70 to 79 with renal cell carcinoma.

The chain couples TRBV2 to TRBJ2-7, with D hard to call. Germline CDR1 is SNHLY and CDR2 is FYNNEI. This CDR3 contains 13 residues. The V end was cut by 7 bases, the J end by 0 bases, with 10 bases between. The DNA of the CDR3 is TGTGCCAGCAAGTACTCCTACTCCTACGAGCAGTACTTC. This sequence encodes CASKYSYSYEQYF.

A word on this clone: Germline and junction disagree at one end, which may indicate a read error. The identical CDR3 is also encoded by other nucleotide sequences in the sample. V is TRBV14 and J is TRBJ1-2; D perhaps matches TRBD1 (5 bases). CDR1 and CDR2 (germline): SGHDN, FVKESK. This CDR3 region has 12 residues. The CDR3 nucleotides read TGTGCCAGCAGTCAAGTGGGGGAGAACTACACCTTC. Translated, it gives CASSQVGENYTF.

A single count supports this clone. The V call is TRBV6-4, the J call TRBJ2-1; D not certain. The CDR3 runs 14 residues. V lost 0 bases and J 1 base, leaving 4 bases between the germline ends. Germline CDR1 is MRHNA and CDR2 is SNTAGT. DNA of the CDR3: TGTGCCAGCAGTGACTCGGTTTCCTACAATGAGCAGTTCTTC. Protein sequence: CASSDSVSYNEQFF.

This clone was counted a few times. This chain joins TRBV7-9 and TRBJ1-1; 7 bases are a match to TRBD1. The CDR3 loop spans 14 amino acids. The V and J ends lost 5 bases and 4 bases, in that order; junction bases with no gene match: 7. Germline loops: CDR1 SEHNR, CDR2 FQNEAQ (reference sequence). This CDR3 is CASSTGAGGTEAFF. CDR3 in DNA: TGTGCCAGCAGCACAGGGGCGGGTGGCACTGAAGCTTTCTTT.

This chain links TRBV6-1 with TRBJ1-3, with D unclear. The V end was cut by 2 bases, the J end by 0 bases, with 8 bases between. Germline assignment: CDR1 MNHNS and CDR2 SASEGT. The CDR3 length is 15 residues. This CDR3 reads CASSEQLASGNTIYF. Written as DNA, the CDR3 is TGTGCCAGCAGTGAACAGCTCGCCTCTGGAAACACCATATATTTT.

The chain employs TRBV5-1 and TRBJ2-5; D is ambiguous. The J call may be in error: the DNA end matches TRBJ2-7 better. The CDR3 loop spans 14 amino acids. Germline V CDR1 and CDR2: SGHRS, YFSETQ. The CDR3 here is CASSLGENSYEQYF. DNA of the CDR3: TGCGCCAGCAGCTTGGGCGAGAACTCCTACGAGCAGTACTTC.

The chain employs TRBV5-4 and TRBJ2-7, with 8 bases that match TRBD2. In germline, CDR1 is SGHNT, CDR2 YYREEE (reference sequence). The length of the CDR3 is 15 residues. V was pared by 0 bases and J by 7 bases, with 9 bases of the junction left unmatched. The CDR3 sequence is CASSLEAGAPREQYF. For the CDR3, the DNA is TGTGCCAGCAGCTTGGAAGCGGGGGCTCCTCGGGAGCAGTACTTC. Complete variable domain (other parts from reference TRBV5-4 and TRBJ2-7): ETGVTQSPTHLIKTRGQQVTLRCSSQSGHNTVSWYQQALGQGPQFIFQYYREEENGRGNFPPRFSGLQFPNYSSELNVNALELDDSALYLCASSLEAGAPREQYFGPGTRLTVT.

The chain combines TRBV9 with TRBJ2-2; 12 bases are shared with TRBD1. The CDR3 consists of 16 residues. V shed 3 bases and J 7 bases; nucleotides not matched to a gene: 7. Germline-derived CDR1 and CDR2 are SGDLS and YYNGEE. The CDR3 loop is CASSAGTGGTGGELFF. DNA for the CDR3: TGTGCCAGCAGCGCAGGGACAGGGGGCACGGGCGGGGAGCTGTTTTTT.

This clone was counted a few times. This chain connects TRBV4-1 to TRBJ1-1; D unclear. CDR1 MGHRA and CDR2 YSYEKL come from the germline V gene. V gave up 1 base and J gave up 1 base, with 4 bases separating them. This CDR3 is 13 amino acids long. The CDR3 DNA reads TGCGCCAGCAGCCAAGTGGGGAACACTGAAGCTTTCTTT. This encodes CASSQVGNTEAFF.

The V and J genes are TRBV6-5 and TRBJ1-1, with TRBD1 as a possible D gene (5 bases). V shed 5 bases and J shed 3 bases, with 10 bases lying between them. Germline loops: CDR1 MNHEY, CDR2 SVGAGI. The CDR3 is 13 amino acids. In DNA, the CDR3 is TGTGCCAGCAGTCTCCAGGGTGACACTGAAGCTTTCTTT. Protein: CASSLQGDTEAFF.

The V gene is TRBV20-1, the J gene TRBJ1-1; no firm D call. This CDR3 spans 11 amino acids. CDR1 DFQATT and CDR2 SNEGSKA come from the germline V gene (reference sequence). V lost 5 bases, J lost 5 bases, and 9 bases lay in between. The CDR3 region is CSAPDQTEAFF. Here the CDR3 DNA reads TGCAGTGCTCCCGACCAGACTGAAGCTTTCTTT.

The chain joins TRBV5-5 to TRBJ2-7, with a tentative D call TRBD1 (6 bases). This CDR3 comprises 15 residues. V gave up 4 bases and J gave up 3 bases, with 17 bases separating them. CDR1 SGHKS and CDR2 YYEKEE come from the germline V gene (reference sequence). The CDR3 DNA reads TGTGCCAGCAGCACGGGACACGGGGAACTCTACGAGCAGTACTTC. Its protein product is CASSTGHGELYEQYF.

This chain links TRBV7-2 with TRBJ2-2; D gene unclear. CDR1 is SGHTA, CDR2 FQGNSA, per germline. Trimming removed 5 bases at V and 7 bases at J, with 8 bases between. CDR3 length equals 12 residues. The CDR3 sequence is CASSPGLGELFF. The CDR3 DNA reads as TGTGCCAGCAGCCCGGGCCTCGGGGAGCTGTTTTTT.

The chain joins TRBV2 to TRBJ2-5; the D is unclear. Germline-derived CDR1 and CDR2 are SNHLY and FYNNEI. The CDR3 spans 13 residues. Trimming left V 1 base short and J 2 bases short, with 5 bases between. The DNA of the CDR3 is TGTGCCAGCAGTGAAGTAGGGCAAGAGACCCAGTACTTC. Translation: CASSEVGQETQYF.

This clone turned up a few times. V usage is TRBV6-4 and J usage is TRBJ2-3; 9 bases fit TRBD2. In germline, CDR1 is MRHNA, CDR2 SNTAGT. The CDR3 has 16 amino acids. Losses at the gene ends were 0 bases for V and 1 base for J; bases not matched to a gene: 2. In nucleotides, the CDR3 is TGTGCCAGCAGTGACTCGCCTAGCGGGGGCACAGATACGCAGTATTTT. The encoded protein is CASSDSPSGGTDTQYF.

This chain uses TRBV13 with TRBJ2-2; D is possibly TRBD2 (7 bases). Germline CDR1 and CDR2: PRHDT and FYEKMQ (reference sequence). CDR3 length: 16 residues. Trimming shortened V by 8 bases and J by 3 bases, and 19 bases separated the two germline ends. The CDR3 nucleotides are TGTGCCAGCGGCCCCGCGGCGGGGGCTTACACCGGGGAGCTGTTTTTT. It encodes CASGPAAGAYTGELFF. Full variable domain (remainder filled in from reference TRBV13 and TRBJ2-2): AAGVIQSPRHLIKEKRETATLKCYPIPRHDTVYWYQQGPGQDPQFLISFYEKMQSDKGSIPDRFSAQQFSDYHSELNMSSLELGDSALYFCASGPAAGAYTGELFFGEGSRLTVL.

This sequence joins TRBV6-1 and TRBJ2-3; 8 bases align to TRBD2. Germline V gives CDR1 MNHNS, CDR2 SASEGT. The CDR3 runs to 15 residues. V lost 6 bases to trimming and J lost 3 bases; unmatched junction nucleotides: 8. The CDR3 bases are TGTGCCAGCAGGGCCAGCGGGAGCCGTACAGATACGCAGTATTTT. Its protein product is CASRASGSRTDTQYF.

This clone is a singleton in its sample. This sequence joins TRBV19 and TRBJ1-1, with 7 bases fitting TRBD1. Germline CDR1 and CDR2: LNHDA and SQIVND (reference sequence). Trimming removed 5 bases from V and 11 bases from J; junction bases left unmatched: 11. The length of the CDR3 is 13 residues. The CDR3 region is CASSDQTGVEAFF. The CDR3 region has the DNA TGTGCCAGTAGTGACCAAACAGGGGTCGAGGCTTTCTTT.

This chain joins TRBV7-2 and TRBJ1-2; possible D gene TRBD1, 5 bases. V shed 4 bases and J shed 2 bases, with 14 bases lying between them. The CDR3 runs to 15 residues. Germline CDR1 is SGHTA and CDR2 is FQGNSA. CDR3 protein: CASSSPVQANYGYTF. The CDR3 DNA reads TGTGCCAGCAGCTCCCCCGTACAGGCCAACTATGGCTACACCTTC.